Listed below are T cell receptor beta chains from one sample, sequenced in a study of blood T cell repertoires in COVID-19. Assay: immunoSEQ multiplex PCR; the TCRdb copy retains only in-frame clones and omits some. The data hold around 150,000 clones, with about 88% observed a single time. The sequenced material came from peripheral blood. All receptors derive from a man in his sixties with active or convalescent COVID-19. CDR3s include the opening cysteine and the closing phenylalanine or tryptophan. The order of the fields is clone size, V gene, D gene, J gene, CDR3 protein, CDR3 DNA. D genes are given only for firm matches. Clone size is not always given. Where it is, it says once, few, many or a class for expanded clones.

-	TRBV5-6	-	TRBJ2-7	CASSLVSGVPYEQYF	TGTGCCAGCAGCTTGGTCTCAGGGGTCCCCTACGAGCAGTACTTC
-	TRBV18	TRBD2	TRBJ2-2	CASSPRSGGSNTGELFF	TGTGCCAGCTCACCACGGAGCGGGGGTTCGAACACCGGGGAGCTGTTTTTT
-	TRBV6-5	-	TRBJ1-5	CASSRRGSNQPQHF	TGTGCCAGTTCCCGTAGGGGAAGCAATCAGCCCCAGCATTTT
-	TRBV10-3	TRBD1	TRBJ1-5	CAISESNRGSARSQHF	TGTGCCATCAGTGAGTCTAACAGGGGGTCAGCAAGGTCCCAGCATTTT
-	TRBV7-8	TRBD1	TRBJ2-7	CASSLRGQGFDEQYF	TGTGCCAGCAGCTTAAGGGGACAGGGATTCGACGAGCAGTACTTC
-	TRBV4-1	TRBD1	TRBJ1-3	CASSQEIDRGHGNTIYF	TGCGCCAGCAGCCAAGAGATCGACAGGGGGCATGGAAACACCATATATTTT
-	TRBV12-3/TRBV12-4	-	TRBJ2-5	CASKDSFQETQYF	TGTGCCAGCAAGGACAGCTTTCAAGAGACCCAGTACTTC
-	TRBV18	TRBD2	TRBJ2-1	CASSKREGEQFF	TGTGCCAGCTCAAAGCGGGAGGGGGAGCAGTTCTTC
-	TRBV6-2/TRBV6-3	TRBD2	TRBJ2-2	CASSSGLAGLWTGELFF	TGTGCCAGCAGTTCCGGACTAGCGGGATTGTGGACCGGGGAGCTGTTTTTT
-	TRBV6-5	TRBD1	TRBJ2-5	CAGGVTGQETQYF	TGTGCCGGAGGTGTGACAGGGCAAGAGACCCAGTACTTC
-	TRBV28	TRBD1	TRBJ2-7	CASSLLGQGSYEQYF	TGTGCCAGCAGTTTGCTGGGACAGGGTAGCTACGAGCAGTACTTC
-	TRBV11-2	TRBD1	TRBJ2-6	CASSLGDRGHPLGANVLTF	TGTGCCAGCAGCTTAGGGGACAGGGGGCATCCACTTGGGGCCAACGTCCTGACTTTC
-	TRBV12-5	TRBD1	TRBJ1-2	CASAPGQPNSAKTF	TGTGCTAGTGCCCCGGGACAGCCCAACTCGGCTAAGACCTTC
-	TRBV18	TRBD2	TRBJ2-2	CASSPTSGAFNTGELFF	TGTGCCAGCTCACCCACTAGCGGGGCCTTTAACACCGGGGAGCTGTTTTTT
-	TRBV13	-	TRBJ1-1	CASSNMNTEAFF	TGTGCCAGCAGCAACATGAACACTGAAGCTTTCTTT
-	TRBV7-9	-	TRBJ2-6	CASSTDSPVTGANVLTF	TGTGCCAGCAGCACGGACAGCCCTGTAACTGGGGCCAACGTCCTGACTTTC
-	TRBV2	-	TRBJ1-6	CATSVGQYNSPLHF	TGTGCCACCTCCGTCGGACAGTATAATTCACCCCTCCACTTT
-	TRBV5-1	TRBD1	TRBJ1-2	CASSGASQGADGYTF	TGCGCCAGCAGCGGGGCCTCACAGGGGGCGGATGGCTACACCTTC
-	TRBV6-5	-	TRBJ2-1	CASSSGNPLNEQFF	TGTGCCAGCAGTTCCGGTAACCCCTTGAATGAGCAGTTCTTC
-	TRBV24-1	-	TRBJ2-1	CATSDFAGNEQFF	TGTGCCACCAGTGATTTTGCCGGTAATGAGCAGTTCTTC
once	TRBV12-3/TRBV12-4	-	TRBJ2-2	CASSLRGGELFF	TGTGCCAGCAGTTTACGGGGCGGGGAGCTGTTTTTT
few	TRBV7-9	TRBD1	TRBJ1-4	CASSPRTGFGTNEKLFF	TGTGCCAGCAGCCCCCGGACAGGGTTCGGGACTAATGAAAAACTGTTTTTT
-	TRBV5-4	-	TRBJ1-2	CASSYPPVSYGYTF	TGTGCCAGCAGTTACCCGCCAGTCTCCTATGGCTACACCTTC
once	TRBV9	TRBD2	TRBJ2-1	CASSPEGTKYNEQFF	TGTGCCAGCAGCCCCGAGGGGACTAAGTACAATGAGCAGTTCTTC
-	TRBV9	TRBD2	TRBJ2-3	CASSASGGRSDTQYF	TGTGCCAGCAGCGCTAGCGGGGGTAGGTCAGATACGCAGTATTTT
-	TRBV21-1	-	TRBJ2-5	CASSKVPRTSGSKETQYF	TGTGCCAGCAGCAAAGTTCCTCGGACTAGCGGGTCGAAAGAGACCCAGTACTTC
-	TRBV9	-	TRBJ1-1	CASSVSGGNTEAFF	TGTGCCAGCAGCGTGTCGGGTGGGAACACTGAAGCTTTCTTT
-	TRBV9	TRBD2	TRBJ2-1	CASSMTSGGNEQFF	TGTGCCAGCAGCATGACTAGCGGGGGGAATGAGCAGTTCTTC
-	TRBV9	TRBD1	TRBJ2-2	CASSNRDRGHSAGELFF	TGTGCCAGCAGCAACCGGGACAGGGGTCACTCGGCCGGGGAGCTGTTTTTT
-	TRBV30	TRBD1	TRBJ1-2	CAWSYGQGFWYGYTF	TGTGCCTGGAGTTACGGACAGGGATTTTGGTATGGCTACACCTTC
-	TRBV3-1/TRBV3-2	TRBD1	TRBJ1-4	CASSGHRGQDEKLFF	TGTGCCAGCAGCGGACACAGGGGGCAGGATGAAAAACTGTTTTTT
-	TRBV7-2	TRBD2	TRBJ2-3	CASSLSLAGVSTDTQYF	TGTGCCAGCAGCTTATCACTAGCGGGAGTCAGCACAGATACGCAGTATTTT
-	TRBV5-1	TRBD2	TRBJ2-7	CASSLPGLGTEQYF	TGCGCCAGCAGCTTACCGGGACTAGGGACCGAGCAGTACTTC